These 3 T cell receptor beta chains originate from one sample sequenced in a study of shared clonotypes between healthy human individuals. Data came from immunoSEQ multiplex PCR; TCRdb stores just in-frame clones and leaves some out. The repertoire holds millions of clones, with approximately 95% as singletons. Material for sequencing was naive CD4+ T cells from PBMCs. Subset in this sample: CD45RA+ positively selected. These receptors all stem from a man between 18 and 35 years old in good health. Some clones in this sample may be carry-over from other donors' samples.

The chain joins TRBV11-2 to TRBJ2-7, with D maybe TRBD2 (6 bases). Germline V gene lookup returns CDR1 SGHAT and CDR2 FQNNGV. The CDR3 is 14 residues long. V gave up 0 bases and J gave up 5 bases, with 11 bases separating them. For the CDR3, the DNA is TGTGCCAGCAGCTTAGATTCGGGGAGGCACGAGCAGTACTTC. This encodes CASSLDSGRHEQYF.

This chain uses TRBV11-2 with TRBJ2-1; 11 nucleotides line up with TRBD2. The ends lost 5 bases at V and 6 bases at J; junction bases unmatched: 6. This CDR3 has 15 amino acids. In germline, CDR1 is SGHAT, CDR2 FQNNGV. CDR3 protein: CASSDQGTSGNEQFF. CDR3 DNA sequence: TGTGCCAGCAGCGATCAGGGGACTAGCGGCAATGAGCAGTTCTTC.

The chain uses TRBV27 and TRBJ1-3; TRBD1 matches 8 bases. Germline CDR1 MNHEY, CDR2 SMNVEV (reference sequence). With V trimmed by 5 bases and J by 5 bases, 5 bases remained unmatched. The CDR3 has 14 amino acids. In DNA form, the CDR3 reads TGTGCCAGCAGTCAGACAGGGGCGAGAAACACCATATATTTT. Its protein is CASSQTGARNTIYF.